This is a list of T cell receptor beta chains from one sample in a study of graft-versus-host responses after intestinal transplantation. Their cognate antigens are unknown. Sequenced by immunoSEQ multiplex PCR; TCRdb stores in-frame clones only, minus some. The sample shows around 100,000 clones, about 90% of them seen only once. The specimen was unstimulated CD4+ T cells sorted from spleen or lymph node cells, collected before transplant. The receptors were sampled from a human donor who was the organ donor for an intestinal transplant. Both conserved end residues are part of each CDR3.

j_call,v_call,cdr3_aa
TRBJ2-1,TRBV7-9,CASSPQGVVSYNEQFF
TRBJ2-1,TRBV9,CASSEGNKGQGFHNEQFF
TRBJ1-5,TRBV28,CASTQGQERGQPQHF
TRBJ1-5,TRBV10-3,CAISADRVNQPQHF
TRBJ1-5,TRBV15,CATSGGDTETQPQHF
TRBJ2-1,TRBV2,CASRATFEGALHGQFF
TRBJ2-4,TRBV11-2,CASSLRTSGAQLAKNIQYF
TRBJ2-7,TRBV5-1,CASRRIGQDYEQYF
TRBJ2-1,TRBV30,CAWSGQFHEQFF
TRBJ2-7,TRBV5-1,CASSRRGF
TRBJ1-5,TRBV28,CASTRQGNQPQHF
TRBJ2-7,TRBV7-2,CASSSWGGTGNEQYF
TRBJ1-3,TRBV4-2,CASSQGGRNTIYF
TRBJ2-2,TRBV9,CASSPIGDANTGELFF
TRBJ1-6,TRBV30,CAWSVHYNSPLHF
TRBJ1-2,TRBV27,CASSLSGDYGYTF
TRBJ2-1,TRBV10-3,CAISGFGGAYNEQFF
TRBJ1-1,TRBV14,CASSQSPGQGQGVGEAFF
TRBJ1-5,TRBV7-2,CASSLEVGQPQHF
TRBJ1-1,TRBV28,CASSDMGQGEAEAFF
TRBJ1-2,TRBV5-4,CASSPQQGNYGYTF
TRBJ1-1,TRBV28,CASSRRTGEAFF
TRBJ2-1,TRBV9,CASSVGGSFYNEQFF
TRBJ2-3,TRBV7-3,CASSESPAGGGDTQYF
TRBJ2-6,TRBV6-1,CASSGHRGGGANVLTF
TRBJ1-5,TRBV19,CASKPQSNQPQHF
TRBJ2-1,TRBV9,CASSVDLGTGEFF
TRBJ1-2,TRBV5-6,CASRGNGLGYLGYTF
TRBJ2-5,TRBV5-1,CASSLYGLETQYF
TRBJ2-2,TRBV6-6,CASRDRDRGSGELFF
TRBJ2-3,TRBV9,CASSVTAGGPDTQYF
TRBJ1-4,TRBV6-6,CASSEPPGQGYEKLFF
TRBJ2-3,TRBV9,CASSVAGRTDTQYF
TRBJ1-1,TRBV28,CASSYIPRRGGGTEAFF
TRBJ1-4,TRBV2,CASHLTGTTNEKLFF
TRBJ1-2,TRBV10-3,CAIKSTTASYGYTF
TRBJ1-1,TRBV4-1,CASSQVMGGPNTEAFF
TRBJ1-5,TRBV5-6,CASSLTGRSQPQHF
TRBJ2-5,TRBV10-2,CASSSVGKGETQYF
TRBJ2-1,TRBV19,CASSKHVGQGVPEQFF
TRBJ2-5,TRBV28,CASSLSETQYF
TRBJ1-3,TRBV19,CASTADLPGNTIYF
TRBJ2-1,TRBV7-3,CASSLRGLAGVNSYNEQFF
TRBJ2-2,TRBV7-3,CASSSPGQGHTGELFF
TRBJ1-5,TRBV6-1,CASRDIQPQHF
TRBJ1-1,TRBV18,CASSRSDGGAGEAFF
TRBJ2-7,TRBV19,CASSYARGSYEQYF
TRBJ1-2,TRBV5-6,CASTYGVNYGYTF
TRBJ1-1,TRBV29-1,CSVGGGGENTEAFF
TRBJ1-4,TRBV19,CASSSRLLNEKLFF
TRBJ2-7,TRBV7-2,CASSLGGRAYEQYF
TRBJ2-5,TRBV5-4,CASSKTGYQETQYF
TRBJ1-2,TRBV12-5,CASGLGMGGIPYGYTF